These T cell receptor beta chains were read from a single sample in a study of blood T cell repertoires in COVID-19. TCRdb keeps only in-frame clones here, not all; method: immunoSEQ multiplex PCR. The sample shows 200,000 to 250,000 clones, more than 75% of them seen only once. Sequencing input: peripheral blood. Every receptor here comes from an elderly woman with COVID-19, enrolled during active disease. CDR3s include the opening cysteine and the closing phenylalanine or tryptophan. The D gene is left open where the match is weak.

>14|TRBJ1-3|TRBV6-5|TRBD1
CASSPDRGGNTIYF
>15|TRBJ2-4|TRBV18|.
CASSPRRLDKNIQYF
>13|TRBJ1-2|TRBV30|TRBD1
CAWSGTGDYGYTF
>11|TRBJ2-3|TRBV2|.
CASRSGDTQYF
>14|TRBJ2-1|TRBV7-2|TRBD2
CASSSARAGSEQFF
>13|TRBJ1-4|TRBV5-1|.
CASSSDNNEKLFF
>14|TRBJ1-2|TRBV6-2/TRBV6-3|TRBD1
CASNPMDRAYGYTF
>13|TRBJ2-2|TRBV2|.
CASSEQGTGELFF
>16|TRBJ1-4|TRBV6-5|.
CASSYSKLGTKEKLFF
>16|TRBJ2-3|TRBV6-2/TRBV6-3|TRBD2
CASSFRLAGEGDTQYF
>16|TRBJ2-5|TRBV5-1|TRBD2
CASSSSVAGVGETQYF
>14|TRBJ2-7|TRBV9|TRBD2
CASSVVSGSYEQYF
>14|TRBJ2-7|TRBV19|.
CASSSPGSNYEQYF
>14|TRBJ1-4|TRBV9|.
CASSLRGKGEKLFF
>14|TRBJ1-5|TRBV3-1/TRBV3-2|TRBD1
CASSRTGSNQPQHF
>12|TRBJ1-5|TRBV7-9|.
CASSLTWGAQHF
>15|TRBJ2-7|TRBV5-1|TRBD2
CASSEQGTSGPEQYF
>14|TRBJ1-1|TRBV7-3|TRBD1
CASSPGTGTTEAFF
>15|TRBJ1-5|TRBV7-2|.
CASSLADSSNQPQHF
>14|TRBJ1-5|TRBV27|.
CASMRTGSNQPQHF
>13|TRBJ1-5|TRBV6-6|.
CASSYSRDQPQHF
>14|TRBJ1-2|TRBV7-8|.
CASSLVGGALGYTF
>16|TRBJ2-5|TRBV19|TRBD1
CASSPRGTGGRETQYF
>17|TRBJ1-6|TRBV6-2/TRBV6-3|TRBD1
CASSPSLAGGSYSPLHF
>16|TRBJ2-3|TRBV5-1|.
CASSSRGRVGTDTQYF
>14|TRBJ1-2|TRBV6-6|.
CASSDSARENGYTF
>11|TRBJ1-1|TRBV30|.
CAWNRDTEAFF
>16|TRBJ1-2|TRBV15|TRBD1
CATSRDLPGQGYGYTF
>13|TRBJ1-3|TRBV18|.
CASSMGSGNTIYF
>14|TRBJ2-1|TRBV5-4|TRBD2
CASSLLAGYNEQFF
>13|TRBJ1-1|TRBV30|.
CAWSGGLSVGAFF
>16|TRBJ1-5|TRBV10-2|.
CASSERGVGEGQPQHF
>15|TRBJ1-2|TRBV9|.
CASSVSGSLAYGYTF
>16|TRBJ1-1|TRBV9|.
CASSAGGGLGTTEAFF
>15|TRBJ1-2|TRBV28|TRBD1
CASRETGGPNYGYTF
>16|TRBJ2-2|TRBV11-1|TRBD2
CASSPIAGANTGELFF
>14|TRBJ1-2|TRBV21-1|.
CASSPRDRGTGYTF
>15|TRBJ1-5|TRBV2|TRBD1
CASSDDRAGNQPQHF
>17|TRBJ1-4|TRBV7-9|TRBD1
CASSLNTGAFSNEKLFF
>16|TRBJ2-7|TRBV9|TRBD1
CASSVATGTGGSEQYF
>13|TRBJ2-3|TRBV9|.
CASSVTGADTQYF
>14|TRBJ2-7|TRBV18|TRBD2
CASSPPGGGYEQYF
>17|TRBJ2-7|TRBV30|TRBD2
CAWSVRTSGKTSYEQYF
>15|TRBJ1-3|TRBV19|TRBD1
CASSMRQGARNTIYF
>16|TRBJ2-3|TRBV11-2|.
CASRLRQAASTDTQYF
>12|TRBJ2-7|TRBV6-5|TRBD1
CASRNTGGEQYF
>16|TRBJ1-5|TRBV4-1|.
CASSQDRGGPIQPQHF
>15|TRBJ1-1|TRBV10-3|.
CAITEEPGANTEAFF
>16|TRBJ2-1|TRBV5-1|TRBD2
CASSLVWTSGLNEQFF
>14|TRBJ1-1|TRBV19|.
CASSSGGRRTEAFF
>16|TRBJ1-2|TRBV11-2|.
CASSLSWGGVIYGYTF
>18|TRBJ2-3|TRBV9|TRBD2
CASSVATTTSGRTDTQYF
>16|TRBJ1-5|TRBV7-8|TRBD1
CASSYWGQGSDQPQHF
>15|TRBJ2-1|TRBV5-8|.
CASTVGDSSYNEQFF
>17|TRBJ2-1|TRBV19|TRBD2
CASSPENLAGGNNEQFF